Described below is a single T cell receptor beta chain sequence and its context. The sample belongs to a study of T cell responses to AZD1222 COVID-19 vaccine. Method: immunoSEQ multiplex PCR; TCRdb's copy keeps in-frame clones and lacks some. The repertoire holds more than 50,000 clones, with 79% as singletons. CDR3 length equals 16 residues. CDR1 SGHRS and CDR2 YFSETQ come from the germline V gene. V was shortened by 6 bases and J by 0 bases, with 16 bases between the two germline ends. Specimen: peripheral blood, collected on day 0 of MenACWY control vaccination. The J gene is TRBJ1-3, the V gene TRBV5-1, with no clear D. The sequence was obtained from an adult in good health. CDR3 DNA: TGCGCCAGCACCCTGTCAGGTCCTTTCTCTGGAAACACCATATATTTT. This encodes CASTLSGPFSGNTIYF.